The 30 T cell receptor beta chains given below trace back to one sample, sequenced in a study of blood T cell repertoires in COVID-19. Only in-frame clones appear in the TCRdb table, and some are missing; sequencing was by immunoSEQ multiplex PCR. The sample lists about 80,000 clones; 70% to 80% were seen once. Sequencing was performed on peripheral blood. The receptors derive from a man aged 65 to 85 with active or convalescent COVID-19.

The rearrangement joins TRBV7-3 to TRBJ1-2; D may be TRBD1 (6 bases). Germline V gene data show CDR1 as SGHTA and CDR2 as FQGTGA. The CDR3 spans 16 residues. The V end was cut by 5 bases, the J end by 1 base, with 17 bases between. The CDR3 DNA sequence: TGTGCCAGCAGCCAGGGGTTCCAGGCACTTAACTATGGCTACACCTTC. Protein sequence: CASSQGFQALNYGYTF.

The chain uses TRBV6-1 and TRBJ2-1; maybe TRBD2 (6 bases). The CDR3 runs to 14 residues. V was clipped by 3 bases and J by 0 bases, with 6 bases between them. From germline, CDR1 is MNHNS and CDR2 SASEGT. The CDR3 region has the DNA TGTGCCAGCAGTGACGGGAGCTCCTACAATGAGCAGTTCTTC. As protein: CASSDGSSYNEQFF.

The chain uses TRBV29-1 and TRBJ1-2; possible D gene TRBD1, 5 bases. V lost 1 base, J lost 8 bases, and 11 bases lay in between. The CDR3 runs to 12 residues. The germline gives CDR1 SQVTM, CDR2 ANQGSEA. This chain's CDR3 is CSVEAQGGGYTF. The CDR3 region has the DNA TGCAGCGTTGAAGCTCAGGGAGGAGGCTACACCTTC. The full variable domain, with the rest looked up from reference TRBV29-1 and TRBJ1-2, is SAVISQKPSRDICQRGTSLTIQCQVDSQVTMMFWYRQQPGQSLTLIATANQGSEATYESGFVIDKFPISRPNLTFSTLTVSNMSPEDSSIYLCSVEAQGGGYTFGSGTRLTVV.

V gene TRBV28 combines with J gene TRBJ2-7; 8 bases are shared with TRBD1. The V gene end was trimmed by 5 bases and the J gene end by 5 bases; junction bases not matched to a gene: 2. The germline CDR1 and CDR2 sequences are MDHEN and SYDVKM. This CDR3 is built from 12 residues. The CDR3 here is CASSIRGHEQYF. The DNA for the CDR3 is TGTGCCAGCAGTATCAGGGGGCACGAGCAGTACTTC.

The chain carries TRBV19 and TRBJ1-1; D is possibly TRBD1 (6 bases). The germline V gene encodes CDR1 LNHDA and CDR2 SQIVND (reference sequence). CDR3 size: 13 residues. Trimming took off 5 bases at V and 12 bases at J, with 19 bases between the two ends. The CDR3 sequence: CASSVTGYIDPFF. DNA for the CDR3: TGTGCCAGTAGTGTTACAGGGTACATTGACCCTTTCTTT.

This clone was counted a few times. This chain connects TRBV6-5 to TRBJ1-4; D not certain. V shed 7 bases and J shed 0 bases, with 9 bases lying between them. Germline lookup yields CDR1 MNHEY and CDR2 SVGAGI. This CDR3 contains 14 residues. In DNA form, the CDR3 reads TGTGCCAGCAAGTTGGCTGCAACTAATGAAAAACTGTTTTTT. Amino acids: CASKLAATNEKLFF.

The chain carries TRBV5-6 and TRBJ2-3; D is perhaps TRBD2 (6 bases). Germline V gene sequence: CDR1 SGHDT, CDR2 YYEEEE. The V gene lost 0 bases and the J gene lost 2 bases, with 10 bases spanning the gap. CDR3 length equals 15 residues. In nucleotides, the CDR3 is TGTGCCAGCAGCTTGGGCGGGGCCCTCACAGATACGCAGTATTTT. It encodes CASSLGGALTDTQYF.

The chain has TRBV29-1 and TRBJ1-1, with 7 bases identical to TRBD1. This CDR3 region has 13 residues. V lost 5 bases to trimming and J lost 4 bases; unmatched junction nucleotides: 7. Germline CDR1 reads SQVTM; CDR2 reads ANQGSEA. This CDR3 reads CSVMGAGGTEAFF. Written as DNA, the CDR3 is TGCAGCGTTATGGGGGCAGGGGGCACTGAAGCTTTCTTT.

The chain employs TRBV7-2 and TRBJ2-7, with 7 bases lining up with TRBD1. This CDR3 comprises 14 residues. Looked up from germline, CDR1 is SGHTA and CDR2 is FQGNSA. The junction had 13 bases not matched to a gene; V was cut back by 5 bases and J by 9 bases. The CDR3 spells CASSLSQGRNLQYF. Here the CDR3 DNA reads TGTGCCAGCAGCCTATCACAGGGGAGAAACTTGCAGTACTTC.

This clone appeared once. The CDR3 here is CASSWREVETQYF. CDR3 in DNA: TGCGCCAGCAGCTGGCGAGAGGTCGAGACCCAGTACTTC. The V and J genes are TRBV5-1 and TRBJ2-5; no definite D call. The ends were cut back, 3 bases at V and 5 bases at J, with 11 bases in the middle. The germline V gene has CDR1 SGHRS and CDR2 YFSETQ. The CDR3 has 13 amino acids. The whole variable domain, remainder taken from reference TRBV5-1 and TRBJ2-5, is KAGVTQTPRYLIKTRGQQVTLSCSPISGHRSVSWYQQTPGQGLQFLFEYFSETQRNKGNFPGRFSGRQFSNSRSEMNVSTLELGDSALYLCASSWREVETQYFGPGTRLLVL.

CDR3 nucleotides: TGCGCCAGCAGTGAGGGTCCGCGGGTGGCCTACGAGCAGTACTTC. Its translation is CASSEGPRVAYEQYF. V and J are TRBV10-2 and TRBJ2-7; tentatively, D is TRBD2 (5 bases). With 2 bases removed from V and 2 bases from J, the gap between germline ends came to 13 bases. The CDR3 length is 15 residues. Per germline, CDR1 WSHSY and CDR2 SAAADI.

The chain recombines TRBV24-1 with TRBJ1-2; 8 bases fit TRBD1. Germline CDR1 is KGHDR and CDR2 is SFDVKD. The J segment lost 8 bases and the V segment lost 1 base, leaving 5 bases of the junction unmatched. The CDR3 runs to 14 residues. The CDR3 DNA follows: TGTGCCACCAGTGATTTTGCAGGGGGCGGCGGCTACACCTTC. It encodes CATSDFAGGGGYTF.

The rearrangement uses TRBV11-1 and TRBJ1-4; no clear D. CDR3 length: 15 amino acids. The germline gives CDR1 SGHAT, CDR2 FQDESV (reference sequence). V shed 3 bases and J shed 6 bases, with 14 bases lying between them. In nucleotides, the CDR3 is TGTGCCAGCAGCTTGGCCCCGACATGGGATGAAAAACTGTTTTTT. This translates into CASSLAPTWDEKLFF.

The DNA for the CDR3 is TGTGCCAGCAGCCGTGACAGGGGCGAGTCACCCCTCCACTTT. It specifies CASSRDRGESPLHF. V gene TRBV11-2 combines with J gene TRBJ1-6; TRBD1 agrees at 8 bases. V shed 5 bases and J 10 bases; nucleotides not matched to a gene: 7. CDR1 and CDR2 from the germline V gene are SGHAT and FQNNGV. This CDR3 region has 14 residues.

Regarding this clone: The sample has other DNA sequences that encode this CDR3 too. The chain combines TRBV2 with TRBJ1-1; no definite D call. From germline, CDR1 is SNHLY and CDR2 FYNNEI. V lost 2 bases to trimming and J lost 5 bases, with 3 bases between them. This CDR3 region has 11 residues. The CDR3 protein is CASSERTEAFF. CDR3 in DNA: TGTGCCAGCAGTGAACGTACTGAAGCTTTCTTT. The full variable domain, with the rest looked up from reference TRBV2 and TRBJ1-1, is EPEVTQTPSHQVTQMGQEVILRCVPISNHLYFYWYRQILGQKVEFLVSFYNNEISEKSEIFDDQFSVERPDGSNFTLKIRSTKLEDSAMYFCASSERTEAFFGQGTRLTVV.

V usage is TRBV5-1 and J usage is TRBJ2-5, with TRBD2 identical over 8 bases. V lost 0 bases and J lost 2; bases outside the gene matches: 3. The CDR3 spans 15 residues. CDR1 is SGHRS and CDR2 is YFSETQ in the germline V gene. The DNA of the CDR3 is TGCGCCAGCAGCTTGGGTAGCGGGACACAAGAGACCCAGTACTTC. Residues: CASSLGSGTQETQYF.

CDR3 sequence reads: CASSLLGGGSGNTIYF. CDR3 bases: TGTGCCAGCAGCTTGTTGGGGGGAGGATCTGGAAACACCATATATTTT. The chain carries TRBV5-6 and TRBJ1-3; D perhaps matches TRBD1 (5 bases). This CDR3 has 16 residues. The germline V gene has CDR1 SGHDT and CDR2 YYEEEE. V lost 1 base, J lost 1 base, and 12 bases lay in between. The variable domain in full, completed from reference TRBV5-6 and TRBJ1-3, reads DAGVTQSPTHLIKTRGQQVTLRCSPKSGHDTVSWYQQALGQGPQFIFQYYEEEERQRGNFPDRFSGHQFPNYSSELNVNALLLGDSALYLCASSLLGGGSGNTIYFGEGSWLTVV.

The V call is TRBV19, the J call TRBJ2-5; 9 bases map to TRBD1. V trimming: 6 bases; J trimming: 5 bases; junction bases outside the gene matches: 10. The CDR3 runs to 15 residues. CDR1 is LNHDA and CDR2 is SQIVND in the germline V gene (reference sequence). DNA for the CDR3: TGTGCCAGTAGCCCGGACAGGGGAGGAACGGAGACCCAGTACTTC. Its translation is CASSPDRGGTETQYF.

To note about this clone: The junction differs from germline at one of its ends, possibly a read error. The V call is TRBV14, the J call TRBJ2-3, with TRBD2 as a possible D gene (6 bases). Germline CDR1 SGHDN, CDR2 FVKESK. The CDR3 sequence is 11 residues long. This chain's CDR3 is CASSQGGDFFF. For the CDR3, the DNA is TGTGCCAGCAGCCAAGGAGGGGACTTTTTTTTT.

CDR3 region: CASSAQGFSTEAFF. The CDR3 DNA reads as TGTGCCAGCAGCGCACAGGGGTTCAGTACTGAAGCTTTCTTT. The J gene is TRBJ1-1, the V gene TRBV7-2, with 7 bases that match TRBD1. Germline values: CDR1 SGHTA, CDR2 FQGNSA. The junction had 8 bases not matched to a gene; V was cut back by 5 bases and J by 5 bases. This CDR3 is 14 amino acids long. The entire variable domain, with the rest obtained from reference TRBV7-2 and TRBJ1-1, is as follows: GAGVSQSPSNKVTEKGKDVELRCDPISGHTALYWYRQSLGQGLEFLIYFQGNSAPDKSGLPSDRFSAERTGGSVSTLTIQRTQQEDSAVYLCASSAQGFSTEAFFGQGTRLTVV.

This clone showed up just a few times. V and J are TRBV24-1 and TRBJ1-5; 7 bases fit TRBD1. Germline lookup yields CDR1 KGHDR and CDR2 SFDVKD. V trimming: 3 bases; J trimming: 4 bases; junction bases outside the gene matches: 8. The CDR3 consists of 16 residues. The DNA for the CDR3 is TGTGCCACCAGTGATGCGACGACAGGGACGAATCAGCCCCAGCATTTT. This translates into CATSDATTGTNQPQHF.

The chain carries TRBV2 and TRBJ1-4; a weak D match, TRBD1 (5 bases). Trimming took off 4 bases at V and 2 bases at J, with 8 bases between the two ends. This CDR3 comprises 14 residues. Germline values: CDR1 SNHLY, CDR2 FYNNEI. The CDR3, as DNA: TGTGCCAGCAGTGGAAGACAGACTAATGAAAAACTGTTTTTT. As protein: CASSGRQTNEKLFF.

This clone was recorded only once. The chain's CDR3 is CASSYSSSGELFF. The CDR3, as DNA: TGTGCCAGCAGTTACTCCTCTTCCGGGGAGCTGTTTTTT. The rearrangement uses TRBV6-5 and TRBJ2-2; no reliable D call. There are 13 residues in the CDR3. Germline V lookup: CDR1 MNHEY, CDR2 SVGAGI. The V end lost 0 bases, the J end lost 6 bases, and 5 bases lay between the germline ends.

The chain carries TRBV9 and TRBJ1-2, with 10 bases aligning to TRBD1. The ends lost 0 bases at V and 4 bases at J; junction bases unmatched: 9. This CDR3 has 17 amino acids. CDR1 and CDR2 (germline): SGDLS, YYNGEE. CDR3 loop: CASSVGTGTGVFYGYTF. Here the CDR3 DNA reads TGTGCCAGCAGCGTAGGGACCGGGACAGGGGTTTTCTATGGCTACACCTTC.

V and J are TRBV6-6 and TRBJ1-2; D is ambiguous. This CDR3 region has 14 residues. The V gene lost 4 bases and the J gene lost 4 bases, with 13 bases spanning the gap. The germline CDR1 and CDR2 sequences are MNHNY and SVGAGI (reference sequence). CDR3: CASSSPQVSYGYTF. The CDR3 DNA is TGTGCCAGCAGTTCTCCGCAGGTTTCCTATGGCTACACCTTC.

This chain connects TRBV19 to TRBJ1-4; D is ambiguous. The V end lost 9 bases, the J end lost 10 bases, and 15 bases lay between the germline ends. The CDR3 spans 12 residues. Germline V gene sequence: CDR1 LNHDA, CDR2 SQIVND (reference sequence). The CDR3 nucleotides are TGTGCCAGCACGGTTGAGTCGGGAAAACTGTTTTTT. This sequence encodes CASTVESGKLFF. Supplemented by reference TRBV19 and TRBJ1-4, the full variable domain reads DGGITQSPKYLFRKEGQNVTLSCEQNLNHDAMYWYRQDPGQGLRLIYYSQIVNDFQKGDIAEGYSVSREKKESFPLTVTSAQKNPTAFYLCASTVESGKLFFGSGTQLSVL.

Points on this clone: Compared with germline, one end of the junction differs, possibly owing to a read error. The chain joins TRBV3-1 (or the pseudogene TRBV3-2) to TRBJ2-3; 9 nucleotides align to TRBD2. Germline V gives CDR1 LGHDT, CDR2 YNNKEL (reference sequence). This CDR3 spans 13 amino acids. This chain's CDR3 is CASSQAEAGGPRF. The CDR3 coding sequence is TGTGCCAGCAGCCAAGCTGAGGCGGGGGGGCCGAGGTTT.

This clone appeared a few times. V usage is TRBV11-2 and J usage is TRBJ2-4, with D tentatively TRBD2 (6 bases). Germline loops: CDR1 SGHAT, CDR2 FQNNGV. The V end was cut by 8 bases, the J end by 8 bases, with 19 bases between. This CDR3 spans 14 amino acids. CDR3 sequence reads: CASQGGGERYIQYF. The CDR3 coding sequence is TGTGCCAGCCAAGGAGGAGGGGAACGGTACATTCAGTACTTC. The full variable domain, its missing parts supplied by reference TRBV11-2 and TRBJ2-4, is EAGVAQSPRYKIIEKRQSVAFWCNPISGHATLYWYQQILGQGPKLLIQFQNNGVVDDSQLPKDRFSAERLKGVDSTLKIQPAKLEDSAVYLCASQGGGERYIQYFGAGTRLSVL.

This rearrangement joins TRBV9 to TRBJ1-3, with a possible D match to TRBD1 (5 bases). CDR1 SGDLS and CDR2 YYNGEE come from the germline V gene. The V end lost 3 bases, the J end lost 0 bases, and 10 bases lay between the germline ends. The CDR3 is 15 amino acids. CDR3 in DNA: TGTGCCAGCAGCGATTGGGGCAACTCTGGAAACACCATATATTTT. As protein: CASSDWGNSGNTIYF.

CDR3 residues: CASSFEAANSNQPQHF. The CDR3, as DNA: TGTGCCAGTAGTTTTGAGGCAGCGAATAGCAATCAGCCCCAGCATTTT. V usage is TRBV19 and J usage is TRBJ1-5; D is unclear. With 5 bases removed from V and 0 bases from J, the gap between germline ends came to 14 bases. The CDR3 extends over 16 amino acids. Germline V gene sequence: CDR1 LNHDA, CDR2 SQIVND (reference sequence).